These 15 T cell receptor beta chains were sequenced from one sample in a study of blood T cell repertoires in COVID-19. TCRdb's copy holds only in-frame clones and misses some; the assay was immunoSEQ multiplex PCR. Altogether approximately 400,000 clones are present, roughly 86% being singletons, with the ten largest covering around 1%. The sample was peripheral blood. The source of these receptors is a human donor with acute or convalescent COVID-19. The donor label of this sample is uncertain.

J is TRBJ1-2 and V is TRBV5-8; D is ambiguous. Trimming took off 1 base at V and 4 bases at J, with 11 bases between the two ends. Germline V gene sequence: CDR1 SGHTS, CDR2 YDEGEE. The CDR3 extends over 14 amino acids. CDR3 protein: CASSLSRNPYGYTF. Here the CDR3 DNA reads TGTGCCAGCAGCTTGTCGCGGAACCCCTATGGCTACACCTTC.

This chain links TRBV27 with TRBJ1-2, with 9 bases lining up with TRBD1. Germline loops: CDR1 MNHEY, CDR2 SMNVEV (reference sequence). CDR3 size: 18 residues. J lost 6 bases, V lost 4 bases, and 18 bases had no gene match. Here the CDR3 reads CASSWRSRDRESGNGYTF. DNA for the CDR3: TGTGCCAGCAGTTGGAGGTCCCGGGACAGGGAATCGGGGAATGGCTACACCTTC.

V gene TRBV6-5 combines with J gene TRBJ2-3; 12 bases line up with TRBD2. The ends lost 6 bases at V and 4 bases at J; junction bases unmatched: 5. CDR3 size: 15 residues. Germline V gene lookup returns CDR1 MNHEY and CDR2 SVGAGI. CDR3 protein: CASSATSGSADTQYF. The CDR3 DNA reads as TGTGCCAGCAGCGCGACTAGCGGGAGTGCAGATACGCAGTATTTT.

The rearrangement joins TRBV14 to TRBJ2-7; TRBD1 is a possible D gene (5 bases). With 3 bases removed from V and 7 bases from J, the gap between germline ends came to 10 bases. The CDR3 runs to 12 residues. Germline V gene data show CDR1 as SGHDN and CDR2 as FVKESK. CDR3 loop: CASSHGHGEQYF. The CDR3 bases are TGTGCCAGCAGCCACGGACACGGGGAGCAGTACTTC.

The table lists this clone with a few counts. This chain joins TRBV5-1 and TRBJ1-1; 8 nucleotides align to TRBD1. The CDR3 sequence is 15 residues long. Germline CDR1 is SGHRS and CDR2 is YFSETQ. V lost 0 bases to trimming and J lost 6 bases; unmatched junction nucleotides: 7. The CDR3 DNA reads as TGCGCCAGCAGCTTGGCAGGGGGCGCCCGCTCTGAAGCTTTCTTT. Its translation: CASSLAGGARSEAFF.

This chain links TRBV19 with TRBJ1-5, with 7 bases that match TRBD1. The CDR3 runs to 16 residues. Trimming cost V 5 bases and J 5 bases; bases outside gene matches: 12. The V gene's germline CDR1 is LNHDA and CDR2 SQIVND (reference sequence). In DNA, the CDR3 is TGTGCCAGTAGTGGAACGGGACAGCTTCTATATCAGCCCCAGCATTTT. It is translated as CASSGTGQLLYQPQHF.

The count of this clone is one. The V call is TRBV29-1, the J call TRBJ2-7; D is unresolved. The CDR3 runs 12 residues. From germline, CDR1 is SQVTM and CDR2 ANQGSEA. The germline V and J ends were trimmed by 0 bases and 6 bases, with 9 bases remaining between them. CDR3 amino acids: CSVEEASGEQYF. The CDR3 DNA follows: TGCAGCGTTGAAGAGGCGTCGGGCGAGCAGTACTTC.

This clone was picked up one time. CDR3 amino acids: CASSLAGILSGNTIYF. The CDR3 bases are TGCGCCAGCAGCTTGGCGGGTATTCTCTCTGGAAACACCATATATTTT. The V call is TRBV5-1, the J call TRBJ1-3; D is unclear. The germline CDR1 and CDR2 sequences are SGHRS and YFSETQ. CDR3 size: 16 residues. V was trimmed by 0 bases and J by 0 bases, leaving 10 bases between them.

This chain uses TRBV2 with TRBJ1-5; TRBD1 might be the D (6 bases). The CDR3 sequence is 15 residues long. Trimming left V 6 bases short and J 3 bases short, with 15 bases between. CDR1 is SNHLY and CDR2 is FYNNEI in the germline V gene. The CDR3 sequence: CASSGDTQFNQPQHF. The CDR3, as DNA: TGTGCCAGCAGCGGGGACACACAATTCAATCAGCCCCAGCATTTT. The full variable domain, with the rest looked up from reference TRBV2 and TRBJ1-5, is EPEVTQTPSHQVTQMGQEVILRCVPISNHLYFYWYRQILGQKVEFLVSFYNNEISEKSEIFDDQFSVERPDGSNFTLKIRSTKLEDSAMYFCASSGDTQFNQPQHFGDGTRLSIL.

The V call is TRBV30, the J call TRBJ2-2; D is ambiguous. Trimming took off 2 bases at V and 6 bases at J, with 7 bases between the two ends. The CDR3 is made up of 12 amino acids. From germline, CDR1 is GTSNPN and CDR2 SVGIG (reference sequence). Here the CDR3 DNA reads TGTGCCTGGAGTCGGGTATCCGGGGAGCTGTTTTTT. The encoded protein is CAWSRVSGELFF. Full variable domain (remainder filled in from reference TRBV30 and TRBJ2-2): SQTIHQWPATLVQPVGSPLSLECTVEGTSNPNLYWYRQAAGRGLQLLFYSVGIGQISSEVPQNLSASRPQDRQFILSSKKLLLSDSGFYLCAWSRVSGELFFGEGSRLTVL.

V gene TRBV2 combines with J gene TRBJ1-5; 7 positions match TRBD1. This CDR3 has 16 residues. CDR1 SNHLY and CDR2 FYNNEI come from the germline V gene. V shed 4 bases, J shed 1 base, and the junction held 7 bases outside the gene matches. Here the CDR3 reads CASSGNRGASNQPQHF. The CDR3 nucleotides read TGTGCCAGCAGTGGGAACAGGGGTGCAAGCAATCAGCCCCAGCATTTT.

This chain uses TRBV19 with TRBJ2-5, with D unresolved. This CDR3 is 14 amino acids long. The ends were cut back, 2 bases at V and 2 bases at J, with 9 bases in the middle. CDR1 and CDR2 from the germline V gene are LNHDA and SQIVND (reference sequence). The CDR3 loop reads CASSIYGQQETQYF. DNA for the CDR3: TGTGCCAGTAGTATATATGGTCAGCAAGAGACCCAGTACTTC.

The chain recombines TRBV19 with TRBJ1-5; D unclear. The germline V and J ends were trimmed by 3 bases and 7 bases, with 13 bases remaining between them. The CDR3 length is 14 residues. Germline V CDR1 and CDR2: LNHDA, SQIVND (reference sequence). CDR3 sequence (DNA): TGTGCCAGTAGTATGGCGTTGCGAGGCCAGCCCCAGCATTTT. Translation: CASSMALRGQPQHF.

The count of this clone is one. The CDR3 DNA sequence: TGTGCCAGCAGCTTAGGGGGACAGGTTTACTTAAGCTCCTACGAGCAGTACTTC. Translated, it gives CASSLGGQVYLSSYEQYF. The chain uses TRBV7-2 and TRBJ2-7; 8 bases match TRBD1. Germline loops: CDR1 SGHTA, CDR2 FQGNSA. The CDR3 extends over 18 amino acids. The V gene end was trimmed by 1 base and the J gene end by 0 bases; junction bases not matched to a gene: 11.

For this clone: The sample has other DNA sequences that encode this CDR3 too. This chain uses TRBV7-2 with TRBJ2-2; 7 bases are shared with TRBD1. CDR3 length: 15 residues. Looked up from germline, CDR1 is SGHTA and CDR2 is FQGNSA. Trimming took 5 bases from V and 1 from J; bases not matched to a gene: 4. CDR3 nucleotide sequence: TGTGCCAGCAGCCTCCGACAGGGGAACACCGGGGAGCTGTTTTTT. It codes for CASSLRQGNTGELFF.